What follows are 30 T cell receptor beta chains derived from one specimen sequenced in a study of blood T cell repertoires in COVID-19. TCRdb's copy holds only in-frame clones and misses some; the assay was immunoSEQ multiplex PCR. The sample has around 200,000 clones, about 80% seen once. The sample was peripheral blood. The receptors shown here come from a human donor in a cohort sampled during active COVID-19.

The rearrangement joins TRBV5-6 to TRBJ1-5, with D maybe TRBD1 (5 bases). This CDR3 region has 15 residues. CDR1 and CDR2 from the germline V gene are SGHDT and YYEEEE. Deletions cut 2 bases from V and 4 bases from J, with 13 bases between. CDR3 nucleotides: TGTGCCAGCAGCTTTCAAGGAGGGGCAAATCAGCCCCAGCATTTT. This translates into CASSFQGGANQPQHF.

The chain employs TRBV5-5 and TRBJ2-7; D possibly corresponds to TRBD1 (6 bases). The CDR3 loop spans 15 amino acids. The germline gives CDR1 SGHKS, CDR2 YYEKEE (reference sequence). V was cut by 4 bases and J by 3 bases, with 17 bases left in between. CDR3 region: CASSLYSRGYYEQYF. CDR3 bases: TGTGCCAGCAGCCTATACTCCAGGGGATACTACGAGCAGTACTTC.

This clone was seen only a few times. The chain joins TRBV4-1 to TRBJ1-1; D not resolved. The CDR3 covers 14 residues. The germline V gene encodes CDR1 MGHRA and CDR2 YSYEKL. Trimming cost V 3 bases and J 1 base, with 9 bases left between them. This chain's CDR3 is CASSQTQRNTEAFF. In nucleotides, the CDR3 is TGCGCCAGCAGCCAGACGCAGCGGAACACTGAAGCTTTCTTT.

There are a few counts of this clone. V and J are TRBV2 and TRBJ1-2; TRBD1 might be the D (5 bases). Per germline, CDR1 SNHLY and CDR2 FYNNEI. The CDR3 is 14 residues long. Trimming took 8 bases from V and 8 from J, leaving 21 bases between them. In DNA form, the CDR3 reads TGTGCCAGCTCCTCCGGGACTCTCCCATACGGCTACACCTTC. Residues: CASSSGTLPYGYTF. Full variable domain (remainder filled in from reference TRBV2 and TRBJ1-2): EPEVTQTPSHQVTQMGQEVILRCVPISNHLYFYWYRQILGQKVEFLVSFYNNEISEKSEIFDDQFSVERPDGSNFTLKIRSTKLEDSAMYFCASSSGTLPYGYTFGSGTRLTVV.

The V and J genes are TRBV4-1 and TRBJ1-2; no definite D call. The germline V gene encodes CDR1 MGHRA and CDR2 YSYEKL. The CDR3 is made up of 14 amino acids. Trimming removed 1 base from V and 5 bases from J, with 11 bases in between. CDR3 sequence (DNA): TGCGCCAGCAGCCAAGTACCGGTCCGGTATGGCTACACCTTC. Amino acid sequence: CASSQVPVRYGYTF.

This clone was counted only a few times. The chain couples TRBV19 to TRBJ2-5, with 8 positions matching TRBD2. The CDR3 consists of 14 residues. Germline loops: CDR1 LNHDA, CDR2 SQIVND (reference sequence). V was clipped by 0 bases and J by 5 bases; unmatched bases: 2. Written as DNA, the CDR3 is TGTGCCAGTAGTATAGATAGCGGGGCTGAGACCCAGTACTTC. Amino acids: CASSIDSGAETQYF.

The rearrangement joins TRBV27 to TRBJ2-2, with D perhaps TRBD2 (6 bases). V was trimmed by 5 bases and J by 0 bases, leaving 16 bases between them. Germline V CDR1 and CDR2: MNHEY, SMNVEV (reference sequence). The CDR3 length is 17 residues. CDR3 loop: CASSSPRWGANTGELFF. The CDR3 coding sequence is TGTGCCAGCAGTAGCCCACGTTGGGGGGCGAACACCGGGGAGCTGTTTTTT.

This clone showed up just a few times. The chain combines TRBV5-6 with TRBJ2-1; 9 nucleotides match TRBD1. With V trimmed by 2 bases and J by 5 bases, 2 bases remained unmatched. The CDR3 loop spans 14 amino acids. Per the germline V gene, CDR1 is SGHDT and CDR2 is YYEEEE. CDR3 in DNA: TGTGCCAGCAGCTTAGGGACAGGGAACAATGAGCAGTTCTTC. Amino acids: CASSLGTGNNEQFF.

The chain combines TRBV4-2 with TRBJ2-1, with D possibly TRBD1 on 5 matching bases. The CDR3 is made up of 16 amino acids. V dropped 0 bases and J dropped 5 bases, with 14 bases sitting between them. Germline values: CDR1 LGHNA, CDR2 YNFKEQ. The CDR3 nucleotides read TGTGCCAGCAGCCAAGATCCCCCTCGACAGAACAATGAGCAGTTCTTC. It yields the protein CASSQDPPRQNNEQFF.

This CDR3 is CAWSVLETGELFF. The DNA of the CDR3 is TGTGCCTGGAGTGTATTAGAGACCGGGGAGCTGTTTTTT. The J gene is TRBJ2-2, the V gene TRBV30; D is unclear. V was clipped by 0 bases and J by 5 bases, with 7 bases between them. The germline V gene has CDR1 GTSNPN and CDR2 SVGIG (reference sequence). The CDR3 contains 13 residues.

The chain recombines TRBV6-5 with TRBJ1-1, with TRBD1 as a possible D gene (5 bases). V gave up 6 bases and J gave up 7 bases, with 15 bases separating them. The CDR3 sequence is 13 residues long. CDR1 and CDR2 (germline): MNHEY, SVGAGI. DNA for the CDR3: TGTGCCAGCAGCCGAGGTGGGGCAGGTGAAGCTTTCTTT. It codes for CASSRGGAGEAFF.

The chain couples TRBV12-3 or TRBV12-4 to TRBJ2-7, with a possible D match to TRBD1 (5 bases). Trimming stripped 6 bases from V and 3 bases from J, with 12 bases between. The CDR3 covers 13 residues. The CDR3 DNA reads TGTGCCAGCAGGCGACAGAGCTACTACGAGCAGTACTTC. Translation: CASRRQSYYEQYF.

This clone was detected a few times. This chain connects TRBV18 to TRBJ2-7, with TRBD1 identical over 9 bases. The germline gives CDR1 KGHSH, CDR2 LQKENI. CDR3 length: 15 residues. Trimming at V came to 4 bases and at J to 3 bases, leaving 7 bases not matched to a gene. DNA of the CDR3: TGTGCCAGCTCACGGCTGGACAGGGGAGACTACGAGCAGTACTTC. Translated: CASSRLDRGDYEQYF.

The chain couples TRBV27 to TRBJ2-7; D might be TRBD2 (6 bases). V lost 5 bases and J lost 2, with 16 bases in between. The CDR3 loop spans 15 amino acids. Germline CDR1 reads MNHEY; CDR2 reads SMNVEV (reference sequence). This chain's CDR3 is CASSPWPGRTYEQYF. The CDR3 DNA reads TGTGCCAGCAGTCCATGGCCCGGGAGAACCTACGAGCAGTACTTC.

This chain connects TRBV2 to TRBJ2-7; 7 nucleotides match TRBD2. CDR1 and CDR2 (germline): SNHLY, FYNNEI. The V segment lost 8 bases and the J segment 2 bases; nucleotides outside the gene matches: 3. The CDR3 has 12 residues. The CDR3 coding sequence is TGTGCCAGCGAGGGAGGGACCTACGAGCAGTACTTC. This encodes CASEGGTYEQYF.

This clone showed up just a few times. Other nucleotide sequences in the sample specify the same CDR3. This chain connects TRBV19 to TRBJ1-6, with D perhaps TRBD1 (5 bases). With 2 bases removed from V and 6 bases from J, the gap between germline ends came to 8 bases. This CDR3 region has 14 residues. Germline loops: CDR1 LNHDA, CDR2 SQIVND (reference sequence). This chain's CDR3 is CASSIQGVNSPLHF. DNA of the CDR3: TGTGCCAGTAGTATACAGGGTGTTAATTCACCCCTCCACTTT.

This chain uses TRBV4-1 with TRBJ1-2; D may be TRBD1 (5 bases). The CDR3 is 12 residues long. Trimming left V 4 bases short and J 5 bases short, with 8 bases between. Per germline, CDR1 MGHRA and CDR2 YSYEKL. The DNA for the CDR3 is TGCGCCAGCAGCCCTGGGGGGTATGGCTACACCTTC. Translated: CASSPGGYGYTF.

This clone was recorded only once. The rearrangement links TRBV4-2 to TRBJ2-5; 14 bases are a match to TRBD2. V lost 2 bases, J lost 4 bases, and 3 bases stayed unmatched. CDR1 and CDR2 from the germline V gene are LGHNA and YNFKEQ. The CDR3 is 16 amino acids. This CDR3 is CASSQLGLAGGETQYF. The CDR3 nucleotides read TGTGCCAGCAGCCAACTTGGACTAGCGGGGGGAGAGACCCAGTACTTC.

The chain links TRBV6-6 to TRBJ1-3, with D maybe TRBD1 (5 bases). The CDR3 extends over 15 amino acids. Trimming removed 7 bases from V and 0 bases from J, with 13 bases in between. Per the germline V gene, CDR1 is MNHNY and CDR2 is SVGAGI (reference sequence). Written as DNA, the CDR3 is TGTGCCAGCACGTCACAGGTTCTCTCTGGAAACACCATATATTTT. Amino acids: CASTSQVLSGNTIYF.

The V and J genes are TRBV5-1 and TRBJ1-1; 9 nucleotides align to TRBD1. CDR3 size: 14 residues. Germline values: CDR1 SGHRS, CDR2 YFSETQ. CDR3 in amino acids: CGLPFRDRVPEAFF. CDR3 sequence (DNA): TGCGGACTACCCTTCCGGGACAGGGTGCCTGAAGCTTTCTTT.

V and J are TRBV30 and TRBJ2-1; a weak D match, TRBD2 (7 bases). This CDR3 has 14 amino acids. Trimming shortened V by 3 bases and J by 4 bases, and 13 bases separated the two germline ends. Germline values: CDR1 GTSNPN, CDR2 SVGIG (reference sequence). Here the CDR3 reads CAWSTGGRYNEQFF. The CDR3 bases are TGTGCCTGGAGCACCGGGGGGCGATACAATGAGCAGTTCTTC.

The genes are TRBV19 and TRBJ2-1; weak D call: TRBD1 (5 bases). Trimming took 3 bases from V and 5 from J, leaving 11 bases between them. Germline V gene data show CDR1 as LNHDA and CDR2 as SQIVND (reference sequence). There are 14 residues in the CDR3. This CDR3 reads CASSIQTADNEQFF. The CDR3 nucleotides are TGTGCCAGTAGTATTCAGACAGCCGACAATGAGCAGTTCTTC.

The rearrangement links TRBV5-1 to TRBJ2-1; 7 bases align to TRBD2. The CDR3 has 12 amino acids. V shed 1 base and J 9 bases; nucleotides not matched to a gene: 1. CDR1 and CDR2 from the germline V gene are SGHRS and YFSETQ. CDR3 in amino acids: CASSLTSVEQFF. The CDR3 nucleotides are TGCGCCAGCAGCTTGACTAGCGTTGAGCAGTTCTTC.

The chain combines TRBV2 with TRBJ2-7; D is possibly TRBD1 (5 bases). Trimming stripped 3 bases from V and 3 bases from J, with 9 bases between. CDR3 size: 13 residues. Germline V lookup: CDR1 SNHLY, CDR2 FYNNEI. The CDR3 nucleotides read TGTGCCAGCAGTGAGCAGACAGTCTACGAGCAGTACTTC. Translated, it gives CASSEQTVYEQYF.

The CDR3 bases are TGCGCCAGCAGCGAGGGGACAGGGAGCTATGGCTACACCTTC. Protein sequence: CASSEGTGSYGYTF. The rearrangement links TRBV5-1 to TRBJ1-2; 9 positions match TRBD1. V shed 4 bases, J shed 4 bases, and the junction held 5 bases outside the gene matches. This CDR3 is 14 amino acids long. Germline assignment: CDR1 SGHRS and CDR2 YFSETQ.

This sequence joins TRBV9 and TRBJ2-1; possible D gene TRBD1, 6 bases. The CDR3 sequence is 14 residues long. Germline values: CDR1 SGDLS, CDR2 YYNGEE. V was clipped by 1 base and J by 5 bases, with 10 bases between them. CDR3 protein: CASSVTAGDNEQFF. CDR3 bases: TGTGCCAGCAGCGTAACCGCAGGGGACAATGAGCAGTTCTTC.

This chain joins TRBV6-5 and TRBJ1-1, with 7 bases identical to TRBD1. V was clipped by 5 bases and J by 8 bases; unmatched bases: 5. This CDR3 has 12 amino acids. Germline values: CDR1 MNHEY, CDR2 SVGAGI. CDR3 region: CASSTTGAEAFF. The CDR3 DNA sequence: TGTGCCAGCAGTACCACAGGGGCAGAAGCTTTCTTT.

The CDR3 reads CASSHRQAAYEQYF. Written as DNA, the CDR3 is TGTGCCAGCTCACACAGACAGGCCGCCTACGAGCAGTACTTC. This chain uses TRBV18 with TRBJ2-7; D is perhaps TRBD1 (6 bases). The ends were cut back, 4 bases at V and 2 bases at J, with 12 bases in the middle. From germline, CDR1 is KGHSH and CDR2 LQKENI. CDR3 length equals 14 residues.

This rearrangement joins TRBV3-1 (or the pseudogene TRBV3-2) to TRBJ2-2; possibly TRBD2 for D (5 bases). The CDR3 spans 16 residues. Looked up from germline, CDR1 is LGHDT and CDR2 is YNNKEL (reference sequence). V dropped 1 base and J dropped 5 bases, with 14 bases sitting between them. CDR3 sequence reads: CASSQGVGTRTGELFF. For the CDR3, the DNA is TGTGCCAGCAGCCAAGGGGTTGGAACTAGGACCGGGGAGCTGTTTTTT.

The CDR3 here is CASSDGQGPNYGYTF. CDR3 DNA: TGTGCCAGCAGTGATGGACAGGGCCCAAACTATGGCTACACCTTC. The chain links TRBV2 to TRBJ1-2, with 8 bases fitting TRBD1. Losses at the gene ends were 3 bases for V and 2 bases for J; bases not matched to a gene: 5. Germline V gives CDR1 SNHLY, CDR2 FYNNEI. The CDR3 has 15 amino acids. The full variable domain, with the rest looked up from reference TRBV2 and TRBJ1-2, is EPEVTQTPSHQVTQMGQEVILRCVPISNHLYFYWYRQILGQKVEFLVSFYNNEISEKSEIFDDQFSVERPDGSNFTLKIRSTKLEDSAMYFCASSDGQGPNYGYTFGSGTRLTVV.